This entry describes one T cell receptor beta chain. Its antigen is undetermined. The data are from a study of CD8+ T cells in alopecia areata. Overall study context: Treated individuals took tofacitinib by mouth, 5 to 10 mg twice daily. Whole-study findings and limits: Possibly as an HLA-related effect, TCR sharing across patients appeared less clear than in mice.

cDNA reverse transcribed from extracted RNA served as the sequencing template. Generated by immunoSEQ multiplex PCR, the TCRdb table keeps only in-frame clones and is missing some. The sample yields around 200,000 clones, roughly 63% seen once. CDR1 is PRHDT, CDR2 FYEKMQ, per germline (reference sequence). CDR3 length: 14 amino acids. V dropped 5 bases and J dropped 6 bases, with 15 bases sitting between them. This TCR was recovered from a human donor with alopecia areata. This specimen consisted of CD4+ T cells sorted from blood, obtained at week 0. The chain joins TRBV13 to TRBJ2-3; D call uncertain. The CDR3 is CASSPGVSIDTQYF. CDR3 bases: TGTGCCAGCAGCCCTGGTGTTAGTATTGATACGCAGTATTTT.